This T cell receptor (beta chain) is from a study of T cell responses to AZD1222 COVID-19 vaccine. Study-wide points: Females made up more of the donors, who were largely white British, and clonal diversity may have come out too low. Dominant CD4 TCR responses targeted spike regions 160-218 and 743-854.

The data were produced by immunoSEQ multiplex PCR, yet TCRdb's version contains in-frame clones alone and is incomplete. The data hold 150,000 or so clones, with 85% to 95% observed a single time. To note about this clone: Its antigen is undetermined.

This CDR3 is 15 amino acids long. V was pared by 3 bases and J by 3 bases, with 12 bases between. The specimen was peripheral blood, collected on day 0 of AZD1222 vaccination. The source of this sequence is an adult in good health. The V and J genes are TRBV23-1 and TRBJ1-5, with a tentative D call TRBD1 (5 bases). TRBV23-1 is an ORF, and what it does is uncertain. CDR3: CASSHPGHLNQPQHF. In nucleotides, the CDR3 is TGCGCCAGCAGTCACCCCGGACACCTCAATCAGCCCCAGCATTTT.